A selection of T cell receptor beta chains follows, all from one sample in a study of T cells of healthy individuals. TCRdb called the 5' RACE reads again in MiXCR, with one record for every CDR3 protein. The table lists 60,000 to 70,000 distinct CDR3 sequences, about 17% of them singletons. These receptors originate from a human donor in good health. CDR3s include the opening cysteine and the closing phenylalanine or tryptophan. A D gene is named only where the DNA matches it firmly. The listing skips clone size in some rows; elsewhere it reads once, few, many or a size class.

>TRBD2|few|TRBJ2-1|TRBV29-1
CSVEGLAGGGDNEQFF
TGCAGCGTCGAGGGCCTAGCGGGAGGGGGAGACAATGAGCAGTTCTTC
>NA|NA|TRBJ2-7|TRBV5-1
CASSRGRAYEQYF
TGCGCCAGCAGCCGCGGACGGGCCTACGAGCAGTACTTC
>TRBD1|many|TRBJ1-1|TRBV4-3
CASSPMDRMNTEAFF
TGCGCCAGCAGCCCTATGGACAGGATGAACACTGAAGCTTTCTTT
>NA|NA|TRBJ1-2|TRBV7-2
CASSLVGRLYGYTF
TGTGCCAGCAGCTTAGTTGGCAGACTCTATGGCTACACCTTC
>NA|many|TRBJ1-6|TRBV4-2
CASSQALQGGYSPLHF
TGTGCCAGCAGCCAAGCCCTACAGGGAGGTTATTCACCCCTCCACTTT
>NA|NA|TRBJ1-2|TRBV9
CASSRGIYGYTF
TGTGCCAGCAGCCGGGGCATCTATGGCTACACCTTC
>TRBD2|few|TRBJ2-3|TRBV7-9
CASSDLAGGSEDTQYF
TGTGCCAGCAGTGATTTAGCGGGAGGGTCGGAAGATACGCAGTATTTT
>TRBD2|few|TRBJ2-1|TRBV5-1
CASSPTSGSLNEQFF
TGCGCCAGCAGCCCAACTAGCGGGAGCCTTAATGAGCAGTTCTTC
>TRBD2|many|TRBJ2-7|TRBV7-9
CASSPRTSGSYEQYF
TGTGCCAGCAGCCCGAGGACTAGCGGATCATACGAGCAGTACTTC
>TRBD2|NA|TRBJ2-7|TRBV3-1
CASSQEIAGGLRQYF
TGTGCCAGCAGCCAAGAAATAGCGGGGGGTCTTCGGCAGTACTTC
>NA|many|TRBJ2-3|TRBV9
CASSGGPTDTQYF
TGTGCCAGCAGCGGGGGCCCGACAGATACGCAGTATTTT
>NA|NA|TRBJ2-7|TRBV5-4
CASSLVGVPYEQYF
TGTGCCAGCAGCTTGGTGGGGGTCCCCTACGAGCAGTACTTC
>NA|NA|TRBJ1-1|TRBV5-1
CASSLRGSVEAFF
TGCGCCAGCAGCTTAAGGGGATCGGTTGAAGCTTTCTTT
>NA|many|TRBJ2-7|TRBV18
CASSPSGPTYEQYF
TGTGCCAGCTCACCTTCGGGCCCTACCTACGAGCAGTACTTC
>NA|many|TRBJ2-2|TRBV7-7
CASSLGDPNTGELFF
TGTGCTAGCAGCTTAGGGGACCCCAACACCGGGGAGCTGTTTTTT
>NA|many|TRBJ2-3|TRBV4-3
CASSRFLLSDAQYF
TGCGCCAGCAGCCGGTTCCTCCTGTCTGATGCGCAGTATTTT
>NA|NA|TRBJ2-7|TRBV10-3
CAHRLCSLNYEQYF
TGTGCCCACCGGCTTTGCTCTCTGAACTACGAGCAGTACTTC
>NA|many|TRBJ1-4|TRBV5-6
CASSFRRVGVATNEKLFF
TGTGCCAGCAGCTTTCGTCGGGTGGGAGTCGCAACTAATGAAAAACTGTTTTTT
>NA|many|TRBJ2-7|TRBV6-2/TRBV6-3
CASTANRYEQYF
TGTGCCAGCACCGCAAACCGATACGAGCAGTACTTC
>TRBD2|many|TRBJ2-3|TRBV15
CATSRGYKSGLAADTQYF
TGTGCCACCAGCAGGGGTTACAAATCGGGACTAGCGGCAGATACGCAGTATTTT
>NA|many|TRBJ2-3|TRBV7-7
CASSPGGGITDTQYF
TGTGCTAGCAGCCCAGGTGGGGGGATCACAGATACGCAGTATTTT
>NA|NA|TRBJ2-7|TRBV3-1
CASRSQADEQYF
TGTGCCAGCAGATCTCAGGCAGACGAGCAGTACTTC
>TRBD2|few|TRBJ2-1|TRBV7-9
CASSLVLAGTEQFF
TGTGCCAGCAGCTTAGTTCTAGCGGGGACTGAGCAGTTCTTC